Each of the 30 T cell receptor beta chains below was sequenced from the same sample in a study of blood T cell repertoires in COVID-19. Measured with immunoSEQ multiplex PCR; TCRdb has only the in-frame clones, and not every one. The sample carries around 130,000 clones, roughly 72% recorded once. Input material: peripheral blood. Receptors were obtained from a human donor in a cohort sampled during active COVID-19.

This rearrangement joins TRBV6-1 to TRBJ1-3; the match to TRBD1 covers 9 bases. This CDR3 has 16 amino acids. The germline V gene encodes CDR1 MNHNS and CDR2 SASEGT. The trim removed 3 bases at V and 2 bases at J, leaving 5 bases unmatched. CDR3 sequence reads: CASSEPGQGAGNTIYF. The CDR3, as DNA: TGTGCCAGCAGTGAGCCGGGACAGGGTGCTGGAAACACCATATATTTT.

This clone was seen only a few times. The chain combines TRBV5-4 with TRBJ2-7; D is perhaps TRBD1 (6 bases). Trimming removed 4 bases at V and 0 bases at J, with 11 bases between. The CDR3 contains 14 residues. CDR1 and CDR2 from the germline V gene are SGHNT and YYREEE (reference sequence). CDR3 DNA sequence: TGTGCCAGCAGCCTAGGGGGTAGCTCCTACGAGCAGTACTTC. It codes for CASSLGGSSYEQYF.

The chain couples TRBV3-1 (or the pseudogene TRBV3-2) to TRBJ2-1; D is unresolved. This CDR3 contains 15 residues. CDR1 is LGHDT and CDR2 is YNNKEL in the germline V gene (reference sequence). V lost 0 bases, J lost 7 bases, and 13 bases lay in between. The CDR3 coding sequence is TGTGCCAGCAGCCAAGAGGCCCCCCCTGTGAATGAGCAGTTCTTC. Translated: CASSQEAPPVNEQFF.

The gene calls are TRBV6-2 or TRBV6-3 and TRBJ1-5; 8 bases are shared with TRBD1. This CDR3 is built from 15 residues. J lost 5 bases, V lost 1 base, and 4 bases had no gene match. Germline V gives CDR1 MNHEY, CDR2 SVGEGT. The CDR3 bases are TGTGCCAGCAGTTACTTAGACAGGGGATATCAGCCCCAGCATTTT. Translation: CASSYLDRGYQPQHF.

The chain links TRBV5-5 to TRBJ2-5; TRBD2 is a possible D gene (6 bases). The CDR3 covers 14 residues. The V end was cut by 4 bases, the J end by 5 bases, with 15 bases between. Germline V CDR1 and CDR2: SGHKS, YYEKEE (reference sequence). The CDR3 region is CASSGLAGGETQYF. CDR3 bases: TGTGCCAGCAGCGGATTAGCTGGGGGGGAGACCCAGTACTTC.

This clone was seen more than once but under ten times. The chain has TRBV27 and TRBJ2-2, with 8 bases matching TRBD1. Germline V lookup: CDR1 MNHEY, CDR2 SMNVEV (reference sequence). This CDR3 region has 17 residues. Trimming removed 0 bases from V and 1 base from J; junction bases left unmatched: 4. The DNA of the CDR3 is TGTGCCAGCAGTTTATCCTGGGGGACAGGGAACACCGGGGAGCTGTTTTTT. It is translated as CASSLSWGTGNTGELFF.

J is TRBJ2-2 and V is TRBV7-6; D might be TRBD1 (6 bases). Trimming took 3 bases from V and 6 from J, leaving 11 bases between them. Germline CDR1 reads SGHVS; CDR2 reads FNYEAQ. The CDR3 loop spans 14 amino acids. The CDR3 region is CASSLGAGSGELFF. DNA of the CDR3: TGTGCCAGCAGCTTGGGGGCCGGGTCCGGGGAGCTGTTTTTT.

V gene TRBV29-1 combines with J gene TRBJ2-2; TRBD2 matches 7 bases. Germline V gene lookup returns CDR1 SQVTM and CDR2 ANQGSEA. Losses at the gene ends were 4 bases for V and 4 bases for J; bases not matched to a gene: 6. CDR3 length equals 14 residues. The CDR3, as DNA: TGCAGCGTTGGAGCGGGGCACAGCACCGGGGAGCTGTTTTTT. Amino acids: CSVGAGHSTGELFF.

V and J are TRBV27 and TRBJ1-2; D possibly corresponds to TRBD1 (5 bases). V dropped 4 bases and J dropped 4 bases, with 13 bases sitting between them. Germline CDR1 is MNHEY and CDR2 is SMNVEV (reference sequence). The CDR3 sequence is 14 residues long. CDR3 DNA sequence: TGTGCCAGCAGTTCAGAATGGGGGGGCTATGGCTACACCTTC. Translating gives CASSSEWGGYGYTF.

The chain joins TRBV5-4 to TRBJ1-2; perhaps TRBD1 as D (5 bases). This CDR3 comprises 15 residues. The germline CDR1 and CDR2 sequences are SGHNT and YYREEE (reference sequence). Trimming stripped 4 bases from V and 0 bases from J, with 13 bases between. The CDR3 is CASSPDPGPNYGYTF. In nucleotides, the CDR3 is TGTGCCAGCAGCCCGGACCCAGGGCCTAACTATGGCTACACCTTC. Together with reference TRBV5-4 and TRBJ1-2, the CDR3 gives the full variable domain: ETGVTQSPTHLIKTRGQQVTLRCSSQSGHNTVSWYQQALGQGPQFIFQYYREEENGRGNFPPRFSGLQFPNYSSELNVNALELDDSALYLCASSPDPGPNYGYTFGSGTRLTVV.

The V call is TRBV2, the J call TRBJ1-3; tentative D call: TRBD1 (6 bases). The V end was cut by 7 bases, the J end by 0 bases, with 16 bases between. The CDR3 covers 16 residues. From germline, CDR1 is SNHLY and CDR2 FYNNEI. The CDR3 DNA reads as TGTGCCAGCACCAGACAGCAGGGGCCCTCTGGAAACACCATATATTTT. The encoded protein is CASTRQQGPSGNTIYF. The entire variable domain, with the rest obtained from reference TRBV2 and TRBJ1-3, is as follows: EPEVTQTPSHQVTQMGQEVILRCVPISNHLYFYWYRQILGQKVEFLVSFYNNEISEKSEIFDDQFSVERPDGSNFTLKIRSTKLEDSAMYFCASTRQQGPSGNTIYFGEGSWLTVV.

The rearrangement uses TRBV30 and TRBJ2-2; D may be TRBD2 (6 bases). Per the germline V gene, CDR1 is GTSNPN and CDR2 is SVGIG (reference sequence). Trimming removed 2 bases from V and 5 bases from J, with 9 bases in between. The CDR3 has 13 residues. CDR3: CAWSPRGTGELFF. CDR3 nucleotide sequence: TGTGCCTGGAGTCCCCGGGGGACCGGGGAGCTGTTTTTT.

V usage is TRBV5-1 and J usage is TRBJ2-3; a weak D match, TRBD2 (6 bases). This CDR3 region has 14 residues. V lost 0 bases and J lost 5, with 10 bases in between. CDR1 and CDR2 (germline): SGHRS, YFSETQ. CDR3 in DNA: TGCGCCAGCAGCTTGGGGGGGACTTTAGATACGCAGTATTTT. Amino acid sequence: CASSLGGTLDTQYF. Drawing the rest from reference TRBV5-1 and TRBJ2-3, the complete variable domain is KAGVTQTPRYLIKTRGQQVTLSCSPISGHRSVSWYQQTPGQGLQFLFEYFSETQRNKGNFPGRFSGRQFSNSRSEMNVSTLELGDSALYLCASSLGGTLDTQYFGPGTRLTVL.

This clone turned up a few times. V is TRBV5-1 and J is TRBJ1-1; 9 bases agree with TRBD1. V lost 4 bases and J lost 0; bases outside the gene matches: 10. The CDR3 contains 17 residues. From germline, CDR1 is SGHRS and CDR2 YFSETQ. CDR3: CASSRYRGRDLNTEAFF. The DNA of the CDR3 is TGCGCCAGCAGCCGCTACAGGGGGCGAGACCTGAACACTGAAGCTTTCTTT.

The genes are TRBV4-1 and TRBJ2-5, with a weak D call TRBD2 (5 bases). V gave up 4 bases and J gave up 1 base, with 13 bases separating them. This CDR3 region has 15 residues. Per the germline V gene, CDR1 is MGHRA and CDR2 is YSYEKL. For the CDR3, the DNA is TGCGCCAGCAGCCCGGCGCGGAGGCTCCAAGAGACCCAGTACTTC. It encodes CASSPARRLQETQYF.

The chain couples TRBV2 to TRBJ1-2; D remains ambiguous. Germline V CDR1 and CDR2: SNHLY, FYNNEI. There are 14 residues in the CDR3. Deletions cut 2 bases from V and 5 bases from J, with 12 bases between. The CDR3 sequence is CASSEMAVSYGYTF. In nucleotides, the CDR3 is TGTGCCAGCAGTGAAATGGCAGTCTCTTATGGCTACACCTTC.

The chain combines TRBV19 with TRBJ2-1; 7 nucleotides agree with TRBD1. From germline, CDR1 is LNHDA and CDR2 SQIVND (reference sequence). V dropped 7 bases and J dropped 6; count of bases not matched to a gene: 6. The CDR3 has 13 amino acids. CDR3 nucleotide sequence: TGTGCCAGTATCGGACAGGCCTTCAATGAGCAGTTCTTC. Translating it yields CASIGQAFNEQFF.

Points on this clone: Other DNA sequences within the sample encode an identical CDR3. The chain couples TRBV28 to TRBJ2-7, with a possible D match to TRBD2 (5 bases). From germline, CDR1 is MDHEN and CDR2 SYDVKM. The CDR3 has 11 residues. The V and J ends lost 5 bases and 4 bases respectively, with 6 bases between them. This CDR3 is CASSRGYEQYF. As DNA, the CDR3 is TGTGCCAGCAGTCGCGGGTACGAGCAGTACTTC.

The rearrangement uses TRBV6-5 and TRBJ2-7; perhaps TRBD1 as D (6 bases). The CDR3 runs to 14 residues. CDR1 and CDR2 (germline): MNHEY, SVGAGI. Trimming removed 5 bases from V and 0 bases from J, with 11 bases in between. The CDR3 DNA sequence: TGTGCCAGCAGTAGACAGGCCGGCTCCTACGAGCAGTACTTC. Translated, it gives CASSRQAGSYEQYF.

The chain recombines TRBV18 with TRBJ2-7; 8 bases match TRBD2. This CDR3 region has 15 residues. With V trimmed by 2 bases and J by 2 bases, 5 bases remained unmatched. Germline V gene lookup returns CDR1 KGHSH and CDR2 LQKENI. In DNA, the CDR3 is TGTGCCAGCTCACCAGCGCCTAGCGGGCCCTACGAGCAGTACTTC. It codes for CASSPAPSGPYEQYF.

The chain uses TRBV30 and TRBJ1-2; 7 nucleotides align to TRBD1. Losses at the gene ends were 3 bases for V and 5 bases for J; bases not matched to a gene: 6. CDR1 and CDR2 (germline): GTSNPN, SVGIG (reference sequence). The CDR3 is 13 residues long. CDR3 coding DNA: TGTGCCTGGAGAGAGGGGGCCCCTTATGGCTACACCTTC. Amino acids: CAWREGAPYGYTF.

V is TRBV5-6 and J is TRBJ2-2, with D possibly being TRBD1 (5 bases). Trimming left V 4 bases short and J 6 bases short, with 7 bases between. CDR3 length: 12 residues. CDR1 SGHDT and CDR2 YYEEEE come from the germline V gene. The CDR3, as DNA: TGTGCCAGCAGCCAGGGTCCCGGGGAGCTGTTTTTT. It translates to CASSQGPGELFF.

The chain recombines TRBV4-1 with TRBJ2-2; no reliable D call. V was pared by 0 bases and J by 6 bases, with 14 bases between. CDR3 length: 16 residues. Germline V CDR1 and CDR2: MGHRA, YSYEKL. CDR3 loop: CASSQEVSRSAGELFF. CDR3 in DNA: TGCGCCAGCAGCCAAGAAGTATCCAGATCCGCCGGGGAGCTGTTTTTT.

The CDR3 here is CASSLGTGPPNEKLFF. CDR3 DNA: TGTGCCAGCAGCTTAGGTACAGGGCCGCCTAATGAAAAACTGTTTTTT. V gene TRBV7-9 combines with J gene TRBJ1-4; the D gene is possibly TRBD1 (6 bases). Germline CDR1 SEHNR, CDR2 FQNEAQ (reference sequence). V was trimmed by 1 base and J by 3 bases, leaving 12 bases between them. This CDR3 is 16 amino acids long.

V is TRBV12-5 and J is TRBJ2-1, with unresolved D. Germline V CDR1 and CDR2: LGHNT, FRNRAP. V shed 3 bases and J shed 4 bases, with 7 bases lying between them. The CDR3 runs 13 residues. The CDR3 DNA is TGTGCTAGTGGTTTTAACGGGTACAATGAGCAGTTCTTC. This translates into CASGFNGYNEQFF.

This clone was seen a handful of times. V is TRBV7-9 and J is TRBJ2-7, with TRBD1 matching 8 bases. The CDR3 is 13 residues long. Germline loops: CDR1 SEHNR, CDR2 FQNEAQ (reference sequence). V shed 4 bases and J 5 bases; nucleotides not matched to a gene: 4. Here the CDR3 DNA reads TGTGCCAGCAGCTCGGGACAGGCGGACGAGCAGTACTTC. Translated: CASSSGQADEQYF.

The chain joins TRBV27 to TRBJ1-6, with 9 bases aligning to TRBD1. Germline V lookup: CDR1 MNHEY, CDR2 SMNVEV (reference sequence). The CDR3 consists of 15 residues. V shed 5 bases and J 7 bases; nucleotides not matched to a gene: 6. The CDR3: CASSKQGARNSPLHF. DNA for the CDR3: TGTGCCAGCAGTAAACAGGGGGCCAGGAATTCACCCCTCCACTTT.

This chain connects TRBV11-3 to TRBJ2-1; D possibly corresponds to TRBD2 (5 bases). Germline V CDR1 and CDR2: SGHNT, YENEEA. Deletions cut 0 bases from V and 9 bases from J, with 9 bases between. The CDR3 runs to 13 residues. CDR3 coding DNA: TGTGCCAGCAGCTTAGATCGGAGCGGTGAGCAGTTCTTC. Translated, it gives CASSLDRSGEQFF.

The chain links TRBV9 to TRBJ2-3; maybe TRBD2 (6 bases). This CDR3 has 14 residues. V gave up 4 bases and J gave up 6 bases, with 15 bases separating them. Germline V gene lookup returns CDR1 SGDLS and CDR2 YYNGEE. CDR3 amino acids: CASSKQAGRDTQYF. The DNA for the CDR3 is TGTGCCAGCAGCAAGCAGGCAGGGAGGGATACGCAGTATTTT.

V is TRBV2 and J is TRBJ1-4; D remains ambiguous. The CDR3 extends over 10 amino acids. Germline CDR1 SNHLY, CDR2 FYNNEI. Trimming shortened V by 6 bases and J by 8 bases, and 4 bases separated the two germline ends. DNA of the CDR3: TGTGCCAGCAGACTGGAAAAACTGTTTTTT. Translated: CASRLEKLFF.